This T cell receptor beta chain derives from a study of patients and donors after allogeneic stem cell transplantation. The V gene's germline CDR1 is SGHTA and CDR2 FQGNSA. This CDR3 spans 15 amino acids. V lost 1 base, J lost 5 bases, and 13 bases lay in between. This clonotype was counted ten times or more. TCRdb processed the RT-PCR reads anew with MiXCR; each CDR3 protein has one entry. Of roughly 230,000 distinct CDR3 sequences listed, approximately 14% are singletons. The rearrangement joins TRBV7-2 to TRBJ2-3, with a weak D call TRBD2 (7 bases). This sequence was found in a human donor who was either an allogeneic HSCT recipient or a stem cell or donor lymphocyte infusion donor (not recorded which). It is not recorded whose cells these are; they may come from a transplant donor. The sample was blood, either unsorted or a sorted T cell fraction (not recorded which). CDR3 DNA sequence: TGTGCCAGCAGCTTAGAGGGGGGGGCCATAGATACGCAGTATTTT. Translated, it gives CASSLEGGAIDTQYF.